This record concerns one T cell receptor (beta chain) sequence. Germline V gene data show CDR1 as LGHNA and CDR2 as YSLEER. Unmatched junction bases numbered 5, after V lost 0 bases and J lost 4 bases. The CDR3 is 15 amino acids. This sample is part of a study of blood T cell repertoires in COVID-19. For the study at large: Material from acute and convalescent COVID-19 was sourced from the United States, Italy and Spain. In each case, the material was cDNA or gDNA derived from T cells, B-cell-depleted T cells, or PBMCs.

Using immunoSEQ multiplex PCR, the repertoire was profiled, and TCRdb retains in-frame clones only, with some absent. In the table there are about 300,000 clones, roughly 90% of which are singletons. Sequencing was performed on peripheral blood. The chain is built from TRBV4-3 and TRBJ1-1, with TRBD1 matching 7 bases. This receptor was taken from a woman younger than 45 with COVID-19, enrolled during active disease. The DNA of the CDR3 is TGCGCCAGCAGCCAAGATGAAGGGGGCTTCACTGAAGCTTTCTTT. Its protein product is CASSQDEGGFTEAFF.